The rows below give T cell receptor beta chains drawn from one sample of a study of early stage breast cancer tumors. Sequenced by immunoSEQ multiplex PCR; TCRdb stores in-frame clones only, minus some. This repertoire shows about 53,000 clones, around nine tenths found once; its top ten account for less than 6.5%. Input material: blood. These receptors all stem from a person aged 70 to 80 with breast cancer. CDR3s include the opening cysteine and the closing phenylalanine or tryptophan. The D gene is left open where the match is weak. Expanded clones get a size class; other rows say once, few or many, or leave the size out.

D	J	V	size	CDR3	DNA
TRBD2	TRBJ2-1	TRBV5-1	NA	CASSFTSGAYNEQFF	TGCGCCAGCAGCTTCACTAGCGGGGCCTACAATGAGCAGTTCTTC
TRBD2	TRBJ2-2	TRBV4-2	NA	CASSRGGEDTGELFF	TGTGCCAGCAGCCGGGGGGGGGAGGACACCGGGGAGCTGTTTTTT
TRBD1	TRBJ2-7	TRBV7-7	NA	CASSPGQGNYEQYF	TGTGCCAGCAGCCCGGGACAGGGAAACTACGAGCAGTACTTC
NA	TRBJ1-2	TRBV19	once	CASSTISTETNYGYTF	TGTGCCAGTAGTACCATCTCGACAGAAACTAACTATGGCTACACCTTC
TRBD2	TRBJ2-7	TRBV9	NA	CASNKAGLAEPYEQYF	TGTGCCAGCAACAAAGCGGGGCTAGCGGAGCCCTACGAGCAGTACTTC
NA	TRBJ1-3	TRBV14	NA	CASSQDLAGERGNTIYF	TGTGCCAGCAGCCAAGATCTGGCAGGGGAACGTGGAAACACCATATATTTT
NA	TRBJ2-3	TRBV6-6	NA	CASSYLGSRTDTQYF	TGTGCCAGCAGTTACTTGGGCAGTCGCACAGATACGCAGTATTTT
NA	TRBJ2-5	TRBV27	NA	CASSPVDRHQETQYF	TGTGCCAGCAGTCCCGTGGACAGACACCAAGAGACCCAGTACTTC
NA	TRBJ1-5	TRBV19	few	CASSIQANSNQPQHF	TGTGCCAGTAGTATACAGGCAAATAGCAATCAGCCCCAGCATTTT
TRBD2	TRBJ2-3	TRBV5-1	few	CASSLGDSGGTDTQYF	TGCGCCAGCAGCTTGGGAGATAGCGGGGGGACAGATACGCAGTATTTT